This T cell receptor beta chain emerged from a study of T cell changes during pregnancy in multiple sclerosis. CDR3 size: 16 residues. Germline V gene lookup returns CDR1 SGHTA and CDR2 FQGNSA. V dropped 1 base and J dropped 6; count of bases not matched to a gene: 6. Using immunoSEQ multiplex PCR, the repertoire was profiled, and TCRdb retains in-frame clones only, with some absent. The sample carries 13,000 or so clones, 80% to 95% recorded once. The chain combines TRBV7-2 with TRBJ2-3; 11 bases are a match to TRBD2. This TCR was recovered from a female donor in good health, enrolled as a control in a pregnancy study. The source was peripheral blood, collected in the second trimester of pregnancy. CDR3 nucleotides: TGTGCCAGCAGCTTAGTAGCGGGAGGGCCAGGGGATACGCAGTATTTT. Its translation: CASSLVAGGPGDTQYF.